One sample yielded the 5 T cell receptor beta chains listed below, sequenced in a study of memory CD4+ T cells and cytomegalovirus serostatus. Profiled with immunoSEQ multiplex PCR; TCRdb holds only in-frame clones, not every one. The sample has roughly 86,000 clones, approximately 80% seen once; the top ten hold less than 4.5%. The sort gate was single viable CD3+CD4+CD8-CD45RO+ cells for memory CD4+ T cells. Sequenced material: memory CD4+ T cells from blood. These receptors were taken from an adult in good health and CMV-seropositive.

This clone was counted at least ten times. V gene TRBV21-1 combines with J gene TRBJ2-1; the table's D call, TRBD1, was not checked against the DNA. TRBV21-1 is assigned pseudogene status. CDR3 length: 15 amino acids. In DNA, the CDR3 is TGTGCCAGCAGCAAGGGAACAGGCACCTACAATGAGCAGTTCTTC. Translation gives CASSKGTGTYNEQFF.

The V gene is TRBV5-1, the J gene TRBJ2-5, with a weak D call TRBD2 (6 bases). CDR1 is SGHRS and CDR2 is YFSETQ in the germline V gene. This CDR3 is built from 16 residues. Trimming pared 0 bases from V and 4 bases from J, leaving 16 bases between. The CDR3 DNA follows: TGCGCCAGCAGCTTGGCCGGGGCGGGGCGGTTAGAGACCCAGTACTTC. Translated: CASSLAGAGRLETQYF.

The rearrangement joins TRBV2 to TRBJ1-1; no clear D. The germline gives CDR1 SNHLY, CDR2 FYNNEI. V lost 7 bases, J lost 1 base, and 10 bases lay in between. The CDR3 has 13 residues. The CDR3 DNA reads TGTGCCAGCAATGGGAGGAGGAACACTGAAGCTTTCTTT. Translation: CASNGRRNTEAFF.

This sequence joins TRBV27 and TRBJ2-1; 10 nucleotides line up with TRBD2. The germline CDR1 and CDR2 sequences are MNHEY and SMNVEV (reference sequence). With V trimmed by 2 bases and J by 9 bases, 7 bases remained unmatched. The CDR3 extends over 15 amino acids. In nucleotides, the CDR3 is TGTGCCAGCAGTTTAGGGCTAGCGGGAGTGTCTGAGCAGTTCTTC. This codes for CASSLGLAGVSEQFF.

This rearrangement joins TRBV7-8 to TRBJ2-1, with TRBD2 matching 7 bases. Germline CDR1 and CDR2: SGHVS and FQNEAQ. The CDR3 is 17 amino acids. Trimming removed 1 base from V and 4 bases from J; junction bases left unmatched: 10. The CDR3: CASSLGGGGSAYNEQFF. For the CDR3, the DNA is TGTGCCAGCAGCTTAGGGGGCGGCGGGAGTGCATACAATGAGCAGTTCTTC.